This T cell receptor (beta chain) was sequenced in a study of identical twins (TCRdb year 2016). Looking at the study overall: To test whether fetal clonotypes persist, this study deep-sequenced TCR alpha and beta repertoires from monozygotic twins, from unrelated adults of various ages, and from cord blood. To rule out contamination, the twin experiments were replicated at different times with different library preparation protocols. The paper as a whole reports these results and caveats: Excess twin sharing in beta out-of-frame sequences was weaker because fewer shared sequences lowered the signal-to-noise ratio. Zero-insertion analyses could be partly confounded by invariant T cells such as MAIT and iNKT, although diverse VJ usage argued against such confounding for most clonotypes. Abundant cord blood beta clonotypes had fewer insertions, young adult naive repertoires showed a similar but weaker trend, and memory repertoires showed no such trend. Because the same donors could not be followed over many years, the conclusions depended on cross-sectional statistical analysis. Recombination models systematically underestimated out-of-frame TCR alpha sharing in monozygotic twins but agreed with sharing between unrelated individuals. Compared with coincidental sharing between unrelated individuals, out-of-frame TCR alpha sequences shared between twins had an excess of sequences with low generation probability.

Taken from the germline V gene, the CDR1 and CDR2 loops are KGHSH and LQKENI. Measured from the cysteine to the phenylalanine, the CDR3 is 16 residues long. Only the CDR3 region is kept as DNA, spanning 48 bases read in frame from base 1. V is cut back by 1 base and J by 10 bases, with 8 bases in the junction unmatched. The library was made by 5' RACE. TCRdb lists the instrument as Illumina HiSeq 2000. A universal primer binding site was added through template switching, and the final cDNA carried a unique molecular identifier so that TCR cDNA molecules could be counted accurately. Specific primers in the conserved constant-segment region were used to synthesize first-strand cDNA for TCR alpha and beta chains. Each cDNA library was double barcoded, with a SMART-Mk sample barcode plus Illumina barcodes, to control for contamination. TruSeq adapter sequences and Illumina sample barcodes were added in two successive PCR steps. Sequencing of the TCR alpha and beta cDNA libraries was done on the Illumina HiSeq platform using custom primers. The paper's processing steps were these. MiGEC was used to process raw reads and extract unique molecular identifiers, and MiXCR was used to find CDR3 positions. For each individual, recombination models were inferred using an EM algorithm with the repgenHMM and IGoR tools. Shared clonotype analysis was performed with the tcR package in R, normalizing sharing by the product of cloneset sizes. To study raw recombination free of thymic and clonal selection effects, out-of-frame nonproductive sequences were analyzed. TCRdb trimmed the raw reads at Q25, called clones with MiXCR and kept productive beta chains. Rows are unified per CDR3 protein, each entry keeping the most common DNA and genes. These V and J calls derive from TCRdb rather than the authors' analysis. The sample includes 240,000 or so distinct CDR3 sequences, with about 13% observed a single time. The ten largest clones take up 3.5% to 5% of the sample.

Of note for this clonotype: Its recognized antigen is unknown. The record has no base qualities; no much larger clone is one base away.

Only healthy Caucasian donors were included. Three pairs of female monozygotic twins, all aged about 18 to 30 years, made up the twin cohort. Using Miltenyi CD45RO+ enrichment and human naive T-cell isolation kits, memory (CD45RO+) and naive T cells were isolated from PBMC. These data were also reused for a study on yellow fever vaccine responses in identical twins. From the second report: The authors reported that the T cell response to vaccination in identical twins appeared partly convergent and partly personalized. In the study, vaccine-responding T cell clones were precisely tracked in identical twins.

Sequenced sample: memory (CD45RO+) T cells sorted from blood. This specimen's cell subset or site label, per the study, means: CD45RO+ enriched T cells. This receptor was taken from a woman younger than 35 in good health. The chain is encoded by TRBV18 joined to TRBJ2-1; 12 nucleotides in the junction match TRBD1. The nucleotide sequence is TGTGCCAGCTCACCACAACTCGGGACAGGGGGCAACGAGCAGTTCTTC. Its coded protein is CASSPQLGTGGNEQFF.